Sequencing of this TCR beta chain was carried out in a study of Ad26.COV2.S vaccination and SARS-CoV-2 variants. Findings of the study overall: Substantial breadth was reported for post-vaccination spike-specific CD8+ and CD4+ T cells. Placebo recipients trailed vaccine recipients in spike-specific TCR breadth.

Described treatment: roughly 18 received Ad26.COV2.S at low or high dose, single or two shots; a few received placebo; per-sample allocation not given. Day 63 after the first vaccine or placebo injection was the time point for sampling. An adult aged 18-55 years in Boston served as the donor. The repertoire was sequenced with immunoSEQ multiplex PCR; TCRdb's copy has only in-frame clones and lacks some. The sample holds around 300,000 clones, about 88% seen once. The length of the CDR3 is 13 residues. With 0 bases removed from V and 7 bases from J, the gap between germline ends came to 12 bases. CDR1 and CDR2 (germline): GTSNPN, SVGIG (reference sequence). This clone came up many times. Its specificity is unknown.

The material sequenced was peripheral blood, taken in a trial of Ad26.COV2.S vaccine versus placebo. This sequence originates from a person between 18 and 65 years old who received the Ad26.COV2.S COVID-19 vaccine or a placebo. V gene TRBV30 combines with J gene TRBJ1-2; no definite D call. The CDR3 protein is CAWSVARSGGYTF. The CDR3, as DNA: TGTGCCTGGAGTGTAGCCAGGTCGGGTGGCTACACCTTC.